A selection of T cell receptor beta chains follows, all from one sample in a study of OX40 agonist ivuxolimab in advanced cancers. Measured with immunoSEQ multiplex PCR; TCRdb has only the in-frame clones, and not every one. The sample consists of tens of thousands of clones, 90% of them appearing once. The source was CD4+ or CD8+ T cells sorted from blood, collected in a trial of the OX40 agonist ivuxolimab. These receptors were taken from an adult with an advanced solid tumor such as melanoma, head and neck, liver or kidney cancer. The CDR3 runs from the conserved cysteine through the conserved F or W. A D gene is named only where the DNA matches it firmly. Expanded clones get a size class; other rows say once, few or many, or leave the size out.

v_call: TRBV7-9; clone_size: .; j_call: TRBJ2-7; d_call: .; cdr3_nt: TGTGCCAGCAGCCCACCGGCAGCCAACTACGAGCAGTACTTC; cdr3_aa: CASSPPAANYEQYF
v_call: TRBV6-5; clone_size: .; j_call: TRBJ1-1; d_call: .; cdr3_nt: TGTGCCAGCAGTTCGGGACTTGGAGAAAAAGCTTTCTTT; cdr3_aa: CASSSGLGEKAFF
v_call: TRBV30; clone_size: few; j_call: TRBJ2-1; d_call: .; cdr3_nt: TGTGCCTGGAGTGGGGATAAGGGCTACAATGAGCAGTTCTTC; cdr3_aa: CAWSGDKGYNEQFF
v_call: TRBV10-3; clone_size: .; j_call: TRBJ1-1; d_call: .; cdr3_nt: TGTGCCATCAGTGTTAACGGCGGTTACACTGAAGCTTTCTTT; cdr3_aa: CAISVNGGYTEAFF
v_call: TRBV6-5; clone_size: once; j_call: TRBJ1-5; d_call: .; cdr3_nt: TGTGCCAGCAGTTACTCTCGGGGTAAGGATCAGCCCCAGCATTTT; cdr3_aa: CASSYSRGKDQPQHF
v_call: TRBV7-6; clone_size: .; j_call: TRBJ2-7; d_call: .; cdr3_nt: TGTGCCAGCAGCTTTACCCAGACAGCCGAGCAGTACTTC; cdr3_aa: CASSFTQTAEQYF
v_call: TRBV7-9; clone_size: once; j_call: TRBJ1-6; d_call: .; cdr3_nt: TGTGCCAGCAGCCACAGTTTTACTACCCTCCACTTT; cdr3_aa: CASSHSFTTLHF
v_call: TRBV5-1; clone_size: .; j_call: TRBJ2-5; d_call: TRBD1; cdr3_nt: TGCGCCAGCAGCTGGGTGACAGGGATCGAGACCCAGTACTTC; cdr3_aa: CASSWVTGIETQYF
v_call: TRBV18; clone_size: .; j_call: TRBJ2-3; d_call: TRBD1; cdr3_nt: TGTGCGTTAGGGGGACAGCCAAACACAGATACGCAGTATTTT; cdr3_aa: CALGGQPNTDTQYF
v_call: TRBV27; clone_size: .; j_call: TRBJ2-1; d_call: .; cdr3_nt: TGTGCCAGCAGTTTATCGCTCGGTAGCTCCTACAATGAGCAGTTCTTC; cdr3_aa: CASSLSLGSSYNEQFF